These 28 T cell receptor beta chains share one sample of origin, sequenced in a study of blood T cell repertoires in COVID-19. Sequencing was performed with immunoSEQ multiplex PCR; in TCRdb, only in-frame clones are kept and a portion is missing. The sample comprises 110,000 to 150,000 clones, around 79% of which are singletons, and 4.5% to 5% rests with the top ten. What was sequenced was peripheral blood. All receptors derive from a woman between 70 and 85 years old with COVID-19, enrolled during active disease.

This clone was observed a few times. This sequence joins TRBV7-3 and TRBJ1-1; D not resolved. Germline CDR1 reads SGHTA; CDR2 reads FQGTGA. The CDR3 spans 13 residues. The V gene lost 5 bases and the J gene lost 8 bases, with 15 bases spanning the gap. The CDR3 DNA follows: TGTGCCAGCAGCCCCGATTCCGCGGGCGAAGCTTTCTTT. Encoded protein: CASSPDSAGEAFF.

This sequence joins TRBV7-8 and TRBJ2-7; TRBD2 matches 7 bases. The V gene's germline CDR1 is SGHVS and CDR2 FQNEAQ. V shed 2 bases, J shed 3 bases, and the junction held 13 bases outside the gene matches. CDR3 length: 17 residues. As DNA, the CDR3 is TGTGCCAGCAGCTTAAACTGGGGTAGCGGGTTAGACTACGAGCAGTACTTC. Encoded protein: CASSLNWGSGLDYEQYF. Variable domain in full (rest from reference TRBV7-8 and TRBJ2-7): GAGVSQSPRYKVAKRGQDVALRCDPISGHVSLFWYQQALGQGPEFLTYFQNEAQLDKSGLPSDRFFAERPEGSVSTLKIQRTQQEDSAVYLCASSLNWGSGLDYEQYFGPGTRLTVT.

V usage is TRBV3-1 (or the pseudogene TRBV3-2) and J usage is TRBJ1-2; D ambiguous. V was shortened by 3 bases and J by 7 bases, with 12 bases between the two germline ends. This CDR3 is built from 13 residues. The germline CDR1 and CDR2 sequences are LGHDT and YNNKEL (reference sequence). CDR3 protein: CASSHPREGGYTF. The CDR3 DNA reads as TGTGCCAGCAGCCACCCACGGGAGGGTGGCTACACCTTC.

The chain combines TRBV7-2 with TRBJ2-7; the match to TRBD1 covers 8 bases. V was clipped by 0 bases and J by 7 bases; unmatched bases: 5. Germline CDR1 is SGHTA and CDR2 is FQGNSA. The CDR3 totals 14 residues. DNA for the CDR3: TGTGCCAGCAGCTTAGCGACAGGGGTCGGGGAGCAGTACTTC. It translates to CASSLATGVGEQYF. Full variable domain (missing parts from reference TRBV7-2 and TRBJ2-7): GAGVSQSPSNKVTEKGKDVELRCDPISGHTALYWYRQSLGQGLEFLIYFQGNSAPDKSGLPSDRFSAERTGGSVSTLTIQRTQQEDSAVYLCASSLATGVGEQYFGPGTRLTVT.

This clone was counted between two and nine times. The chain is built from TRBV5-1 and TRBJ2-7, with 9 bases fitting TRBD2. Germline trimming cut 4 bases from V and 2 bases from J; bases unmatched to any gene: 4. The CDR3 sequence is 14 residues long. The germline gives CDR1 SGHRS, CDR2 YFSETQ. In DNA, the CDR3 is TGCGCCAGCAGCAGCGGGGGGCTCGCCTACGAGCAGTACTTC. Protein: CASSSGGLAYEQYF.

V and J are TRBV7-9 and TRBJ1-1; 8 nucleotides agree with TRBD1. CDR1 and CDR2 from the germline V gene are SEHNR and FQNEAQ (reference sequence). The CDR3 has 11 amino acids. J lost 10 bases, V lost 5 bases, and 3 bases had no gene match. The CDR3 bases are TGTGCCAGCAGCCGGGACAGGAGAGCTTTCTTT. As protein: CASSRDRRAFF.

This sequence joins TRBV2 and TRBJ2-7; no definite D call. CDR3 length equals 13 residues. The V gene's germline CDR1 is SNHLY and CDR2 FYNNEI. V lost 2 bases and J 2 bases, leaving 7 bases between the germline ends. This chain's CDR3 is CASSERRTYEQYF. For the CDR3, the DNA is TGTGCCAGCAGTGAAAGGCGGACCTACGAGCAGTACTTC.

V is TRBV7-2 and J is TRBJ2-1; D ambiguous. The V end lost 3 bases, the J end lost 7 bases, and 10 bases lay between the germline ends. The CDR3 is 13 amino acids. In germline, CDR1 is SGHTA, CDR2 FQGNSA. Here the CDR3 reads CASSFTDTNEQFF. Written as DNA, the CDR3 is TGTGCCAGCAGCTTCACCGACACAAATGAGCAGTTCTTC.

The rearrangement links TRBV5-6 to TRBJ1-1; tentative D call: TRBD1 (6 bases). V was trimmed by 3 bases and J by 4 bases, leaving 19 bases between them. Germline lookup yields CDR1 SGHDT and CDR2 YYEEEE. The length of the CDR3 is 16 residues. This CDR3 is CASSYSFGGGSTEAFF. CDR3 bases: TGTGCCAGCAGCTACTCATTTGGGGGCGGGAGCACTGAAGCTTTCTTT. The full variable domain, completed using reference TRBV5-6 and TRBJ1-1, is DAGVTQSPTHLIKTRGQQVTLRCSPKSGHDTVSWYQQALGQGPQFIFQYYEEEERQRGNFPDRFSGHQFPNYSSELNVNALLLGDSALYLCASSYSFGGGSTEAFFGQGTRLTVV.

This clone is a singleton in its sample. V usage is TRBV5-1 and J usage is TRBJ2-1, with TRBD1 matching 10 bases. This CDR3 has 15 residues. Germline values: CDR1 SGHRS, CDR2 YFSETQ. The ends lost 5 bases at V and 6 bases at J; junction bases unmatched: 8. CDR3 sequence: CASRSPGTGVNEQFF. The CDR3 DNA reads TGCGCCAGCAGGTCACCCGGGACAGGGGTCAATGAGCAGTTCTTC.

The chain has TRBV5-6 and TRBJ2-3; 7 nucleotides agree with TRBD1. V lost 0 bases and J lost 4; bases outside the gene matches: 5. Germline-derived CDR1 and CDR2 are SGHDT and YYEEEE. This CDR3 is built from 15 residues. CDR3: CASSLAQGVADTQYF. DNA of the CDR3: TGTGCCAGCAGCTTGGCCCAGGGGGTCGCAGATACGCAGTATTTT.

This clone was picked up one time. The chain is built from TRBV9 and TRBJ1-1; tentative D call: TRBD1 (5 bases). Germline V gives CDR1 SGDLS, CDR2 YYNGEE. The V gene lost 0 bases and the J gene lost 1 base, with 10 bases spanning the gap. The CDR3 is made up of 15 amino acids. CDR3 DNA sequence: TGTGCCAGCAGCGTAGAAGGGGCAGGGAACACTGAAGCTTTCTTT. Translation gives CASSVEGAGNTEAFF.

The chain employs TRBV4-3 and TRBJ1-3; 9 nucleotides line up with TRBD1. CDR3 size: 18 residues. Per the germline V gene, CDR1 is LGHNA and CDR2 is YSLEER. J gave up 2 bases and V 0 bases, and 8 bases lay outside the gene matches. The CDR3 DNA reads as TGCGCCAGCAGCCAAGATCTGGGGACAGGGTTGACTGGAAACACCATATATTTT. Amino acid sequence: CASSQDLGTGLTGNTIYF.

V is TRBV7-2 and J is TRBJ1-2, with a weak D call TRBD1 (6 bases). Germline assignment: CDR1 SGHTA and CDR2 FQGNSA. The CDR3 contains 16 residues. V lost 3 bases, J lost 2 bases, and 16 bases lay in between. CDR3 DNA: TGTGCCAGCAGCTTTGGGCCGGGACACCCAAACTATGGCTACACCTTC. Amino acid sequence: CASSFGPGHPNYGYTF.

The CDR3 is CASNRVWNTGELFF. CDR3 sequence (DNA): TGTGCCAGCAATAGAGTCTGGAACACCGGGGAGCTGTTTTTT. The chain couples TRBV28 to TRBJ2-2; D gene unclear. The CDR3 runs to 14 residues. V gave up 7 bases and J gave up 1 base, with 10 bases separating them. CDR1 MDHEN and CDR2 SYDVKM come from the germline V gene.

The V gene is TRBV23-1, the J gene TRBJ2-7, with TRBD1 as a possible D gene (6 bases). TRBV23-1 has ORF status, its function being uncertain. Trimming stripped 4 bases from V and 3 bases from J, with 13 bases between. The CDR3 has 14 residues. DNA for the CDR3: TGCGCCAGCAGTCGAACCGGGACAAACTACGAGCAGTACTTC. Protein product: CASSRTGTNYEQYF.

The chain has TRBV5-6 and TRBJ1-2; no clear D gene. The germline V gene has CDR1 SGHDT and CDR2 YYEEEE. V lost 0 bases to trimming and J lost 3 bases, with 9 bases between them. The CDR3 extends over 14 amino acids. CDR3 nucleotides: TGTGCCAGCAGCTTGGGCGACACAGACTATGGCTACACCTTC. Its protein product is CASSLGDTDYGYTF.

This rearrangement joins TRBV27 to TRBJ2-1; TRBD2 matches at 11 bases. The CDR3 sequence is 16 residues long. The V gene end was trimmed by 6 bases and the J gene end by 6 bases; junction bases not matched to a gene: 10. Germline V CDR1 and CDR2: MNHEY, SMNVEV (reference sequence). The CDR3 DNA reads TGTGCCAGCAGCTCCGTGGGACTAGCGGTGTCCAATGAGCAGTTCTTC. Translating it yields CASSSVGLAVSNEQFF.

This rearrangement joins TRBV2 to TRBJ1-6; 8 nucleotides align to TRBD1. Per the germline V gene, CDR1 is SNHLY and CDR2 is FYNNEI. The CDR3 sequence is 15 residues long. V trimming: 5 bases; J trimming: 7 bases; junction bases outside the gene matches: 7. CDR3 amino acids: CASSTDRGLNSPLHF. In nucleotides, the CDR3 is TGTGCCAGCAGTACCGACAGGGGTCTAAATTCACCCCTCCACTTT.

The chain is built from TRBV10-3 and TRBJ2-3; 11 bases agree with TRBD2. The V and J ends lost 10 bases and 2 bases, in that order; junction bases with no gene match: 11. From germline, CDR1 is ENHRY and CDR2 SYGVKD. The CDR3 consists of 16 residues. CDR3 residues: CATRGVAGGSTDTQYF. DNA for the CDR3: TGTGCCACCCGGGGGGTAGCGGGGGGGTCCACAGATACGCAGTATTTT.

The J gene is TRBJ1-2, the V gene TRBV4-2; 7 bases are a match to TRBD1. The CDR3 length is 15 residues. The germline V gene encodes CDR1 LGHNA and CDR2 YNFKEQ. The junction had 9 bases not matched to a gene; V was cut back by 5 bases and J by 3 bases. The CDR3: CASSDTGAGYYGYTF. CDR3 DNA sequence: TGTGCCAGCAGCGACACAGGGGCCGGGTACTATGGCTACACCTTC.

The chain employs TRBV5-1 and TRBJ1-2; D remains unclear. The V gene's germline CDR1 is SGHRS and CDR2 YFSETQ. Deletions cut 1 base from V and 2 bases from J, with 18 bases between. The CDR3 length is 17 residues. The CDR3 DNA sequence: TGCGCCAGCAGCTTGTCCCCAGGCGGGAGAAGAAACTATGGCTACACCTTC. This codes for CASSLSPGGRRNYGYTF.

The genes are TRBV9 and TRBJ1-6, with 7 bases fitting TRBD1. The CDR3 sequence is 14 residues long. The junction had 3 bases not matched to a gene; V was cut back by 3 bases and J by 6 bases. Germline V gene lookup returns CDR1 SGDLS and CDR2 YYNGEE. CDR3: CASSAGQLNSPLHF. The DNA for the CDR3 is TGTGCCAGCAGCGCGGGACAGCTTAATTCACCCCTCCACTTT.

V usage is TRBV5-1 and J usage is TRBJ2-3; 9 nucleotides line up with TRBD1. CDR3 length: 14 residues. The junction had 4 bases not matched to a gene; V was cut back by 3 bases and J by 5 bases. Per the germline V gene, CDR1 is SGHRS and CDR2 is YFSETQ. The CDR3 sequence is CASSSGQGRDTQYF. The CDR3 nucleotides read TGCGCCAGCAGCTCCGGACAGGGGAGAGATACGCAGTATTTT.

The gene calls are TRBV18 and TRBJ1-2, with a weak D call TRBD1 (6 bases). Per the germline V gene, CDR1 is KGHSH and CDR2 is LQKENI. The CDR3 totals 16 residues. V dropped 3 bases and J dropped 4 bases, with 18 bases sitting between them. CDR3 sequence (DNA): TGTGCCAGCTCACCGGGGACGCAAGGGGGTACCTATGGCTACACCTTC. Translated: CASSPGTQGGTYGYTF.

The J gene is TRBJ1-1, the V gene TRBV9, with 8 bases fitting TRBD1. Looked up from germline, CDR1 is SGDLS and CDR2 is YYNGEE. The trim removed 4 bases at V and 4 bases at J, leaving 9 bases unmatched. The CDR3 contains 15 residues. The CDR3 coding sequence is TGTGCCAGCAGCCCACGGACAGGGCCCAGCACTGAAGCTTTCTTT. The encoded protein is CASSPRTGPSTEAFF.

This clone has a single count. The chain uses TRBV7-2 and TRBJ2-7; possibly TRBD1 for D (5 bases). The germline gives CDR1 SGHTA, CDR2 FQGNSA. Deletions cut 1 base from V and 4 bases from J, with 14 bases between. There are 15 residues in the CDR3. CDR3 in DNA: TGTGCCAGCAGCTTAGGGACAACGATTCTGTACGAGCAGTACTTC. It specifies CASSLGTTILYEQYF.

The chain combines TRBV18 with TRBJ1-1; TRBD1 aligns across 9 bases. The V gene's germline CDR1 is KGHSH and CDR2 LQKENI. Trimming cost V 6 bases and J 5 bases; bases outside gene matches: 7. The CDR3 length is 14 residues. CDR3 bases: TGTGCCAGCTCGACTATCGGACAGGGGACTGAAGCTTTCTTT. Its protein is CASSTIGQGTEAFF.